The rows below give T cell receptor beta chains drawn from one sample of a study of PD-1 blockade in mismatch repair-deficient tumors. TCRdb's table, derived via immunoSEQ multiplex PCR, lists solely in-frame clones and lacks some. The table lists tens of thousands of clones, roughly 80% of them singletons. The sample here was peripheral blood, taken 12 weeks after starting pembrolizumab. The receptors shown here come from an adult with mismatch repair-deficient cancer. Both conserved end residues are trimmed from each CDR3.

TRBJ2-2 TRBV14 ASSRLNTGFGTGELF
TRBJ2-5 TRBV9 ASSSIGGFAETQY
TRBJ1-4 TRBV29-1 SVRVGSEKLF
TRBJ1-6 TRBV2 ASKGDNNSPLH
TRBJ2-5 TRBV7-7 ASSPGGGQETQY
TRBJ1-3 TRBV9 ASSVAGNTIY
TRBJ2-7 TRBV4-1 ASSQDGDRDQEQY
TRBJ1-2 TRBV30 AYAGQARSGGYT
TRBJ2-7 TRBV11-2 ASSLDPAASSYEQY
TRBJ2-4 TRBV5-8 ASSLARTSGSGY
TRBJ2-1 TRBV7-2 ASSWRQRDEQF
TRBJ2-5 TRBV6-1 ASSEGSSGLETQY
TRBJ2-1 TRBV4-2 ASSLTGTSGTEQF
TRBJ2-1 TRBV9 ASSVFEYNEQF
TRBJ2-7 TRBV6-5 ASSYSPSTPYEQY
TRBJ1-3 TRBV6-5 ASSYDSRVHTIY
TRBJ1-5 TRBV30 AWSGPGWNQPQH
TRBJ2-1 TRBV6-6 ASSYSYNEQF
TRBJ2-2 TRBV19 ASKTGYRTGELF
TRBJ2-1 TRBV7-7 ASSMLAGEYNEQF
TRBJ2-3 TRBV14 ASSQPPSASTDTQY
TRBJ1-2 TRBV5-4 ASSLAEAGAVFT
TRBJ1-2 TRBV6-1 ASSLMDGYT
TRBJ2-2 TRBV29-1 SAGVVGTGELF
TRBJ2-1 TRBV29-1 SGRNNEQF
TRBJ2-2 TRBV19 ASKTGTGDTGELF
TRBJ1-1 TRBV5-6 ASSLPRTGVVAEAF
TRBJ2-6 TRBV18 ASSSGQVNVLT
TRBJ2-7 TRBV6-6 ASSSQGWEQY
TRBJ2-2 TRBV5-1 ASSLSPGWDGAGELF
TRBJ1-5 TRBV19 ASSIPVGQPQH
TRBJ1-2 TRBV11-2 ASSLGIQGWYGYT
TRBJ2-1 TRBV2 ASTPGTVPGSEQF
TRBJ2-7 TRBV6-5 ASSYYRGDEQY
TRBJ1-1 TRBV10-3 AISGFSGGRVGEAF
TRBJ1-3 TRBV19 ASLAQGYSGNTIY